This T cell receptor beta chain was identified during a study of CXCR3-negative and CXCR3-positive naive CD8 T cells. Study observations and caveats: In CXCR3-positive naive cells, the TRB CDR3s were more hydrophobic than in CXCR3-negative naive cells. After cryopreservation, expression of CXCR3 was partially reduced, and most assays were run with fresh PBMCs. Unlike memory cells, which differed, naive CXCR3-negative and CXCR3-positive cells had similar TRBV-TRBJ usage.

The CDR3 consists of 14 residues. Libraries of TRB cDNA were made by 5' RACE and carried UMIs. TCRdb reprocessed the 5' RACE reads and keeps a single row for each CDR3 protein, giving no DNA. The sample's table shows approximately 3,100 distinct CDR3 sequences. This clonotype is labeled medium-sized based on frequency. What it recognizes is unknown. Material: naive CXCR3+ CD8+ T cells from blood. Subset: CD45RO-CCR7+CD27+CD95- naive CD8+ T cells expressing CXCR3 (TNR3+). The J gene is TRBJ1-1, the V gene TRBV12-3 or TRBV12-4; TCRdb proposes TRBD1, but this gene call is untestable without DNA. The receptor's source is a human donor in good health. Some clones in this sample may be carry-over from other donors' samples. CDR3 protein: CASSSWTGGTEAFF.